This TCR beta chain is from a study of blood T cell repertoires in COVID-19. Study context: The cDNA or gDNA used as material had been derived from T cells, B-cell-depleted T cells, or PBMCs.

The germline V gene has CDR1 SGHRS and CDR2 YFSETQ. The CDR3 spans 14 residues. V was pared by 3 bases and J by 6 bases, with 4 bases of the junction left unmatched. Original analysis: Using reference gene primer amplification, nucleated cell counts were estimated. Assay used: immunoSEQ multiplex PCR; TCRdb lists only in-frame clones, some missing. D and trimming come from the DNA, and the V and J calls and clone size come from that table. This table holds about 140,000 clones, around four fifths found once. The clonotype originates from a man in his 60s who had recovered from COVID-19. This chain links TRBV5-1 with TRBJ2-1, with TRBD2 matching over 9 bases. Sequencing used peripheral blood. The chain's CDR3 is CASSSGTSPNEQFF. The CDR3 region has the DNA TGCGCCAGCAGCTCCGGGACTAGCCCCAATGAGCAGTTCTTC.